The 22 T cell receptor beta chains listed next were all sequenced from one sample in a study of human T cells and chemical hapten exposure. TCRdb reanalysed the RACE reads using MiXCR and keeps one entry per CDR3 protein. The top ten hold approximately 5.2% of the sample, which has about 82,000 distinct CDR3 sequences, 10% to 15% seen once. Sample time point: patch test 3, about 24 weeks after DPC sensitization. The treatment denotes: therapeutic diphenylcyclopropenone sensitization with weekly scalp DPC. The source was whole blood, collected in connection with sensitization to the hapten diphenylcyclopropenone (DPC). The receptors shown here come from a woman in her fifties or sixties with alopecia areata. Some clones in this sample may be carry-over from other donors' samples.

The chain uses TRBV4-1 and TRBJ2-2; tentative D call: TRBD1 (5 bases). V dropped 0 bases and J dropped 0 bases, with 17 bases sitting between them. Germline CDR1 MGHRA, CDR2 YSYEKL. The CDR3 runs to 19 residues. The CDR3 nucleotides read TGCGCCAGCAGCCAAGATCAGGGCACTCTCTACGCGAACACCGGGGAGCTGTTTTTT. This codes for CASSQDQGTLYANTGELFF.

This sequence joins TRBV29-1 and TRBJ1-1, with a weak D call TRBD1 (6 bases). This CDR3 has 14 amino acids. Germline V gene sequence: CDR1 SQVTM, CDR2 ANQGSEA. V was shortened by 4 bases and J by 3 bases, with 15 bases between the two germline ends. For the CDR3, the DNA is TGCAGCGTTGGGAGCTCAGGGGAGTACACTGAAGCTTTCTTT. This encodes CSVGSSGEYTEAFF.

This clonotype has only a few counts. The rearrangement uses TRBV20-1 and TRBJ1-6; maybe TRBD1 (5 bases). Germline assignment: CDR1 DFQATT and CDR2 SNEGSKA (reference sequence). The ends were cut back, 8 bases at V and 7 bases at J, with 21 bases in the middle. The CDR3 is 15 amino acids. The CDR3: CSTAGPGTRNSPLHF. The CDR3 nucleotides are TGCAGTACAGCGGGCCCCGGGACCAGGAATTCACCCCTCCACTTT.

The V call is TRBV7-6, the J call TRBJ1-4, with TRBD1 matching 7 bases. Germline CDR1 SGHVS, CDR2 FNYEAQ. The CDR3 totals 15 residues. With V trimmed by 6 bases and J by 8 bases, 12 bases remained unmatched. CDR3 bases: TGTGCCAGCAGTCGAGTACAGGGGTTGGCGGAAAAACTGTTTTTT. It codes for CASSRVQGLAEKLFF.

This clonotype was observed at least ten times. This CDR3 reads CASSLSGDGNSPLHF. The CDR3 DNA is TGTGCCAGCAGTTTGAGCGGGGACGGGAATTCACCCCTCCACTTT. The V gene is TRBV12-3 or TRBV12-4, the J gene TRBJ1-6; maybe TRBD1 (5 bases). Trimming pared 3 bases from V and 7 bases from J, leaving 13 bases between. The CDR3 is 15 residues long.

This chain joins TRBV5-6 and TRBJ1-6; TRBD1 aligns across 9 bases. Unmatched junction bases numbered 9, after V lost 4 bases and J lost 7 bases. The CDR3 has 16 amino acids. The germline V gene encodes CDR1 SGHDT and CDR2 YYEEEE. For the CDR3, the DNA is TGTGCCAGCAGCAAGCTGACAGGGGGTAGGAATTCACCCCTCCACTTT. It yields the protein CASSKLTGGRNSPLHF.

This clonotype occurred a few times. V is TRBV6-2 or TRBV6-3 and J is TRBJ1-2, with 7 bases matching TRBD1. The CDR3 has 13 amino acids. The germline V gene has CDR1 MNHEY and CDR2 SVGEGT. Trimming took 2 bases from V and 4 from J; bases not matched to a gene: 1. The CDR3 is CASSYTGVYGYTF. The CDR3 DNA is TGTGCCAGCAGTTACACAGGGGTCTATGGCTACACCTTC.

This clonotype occurred many times. V usage is TRBV4-2 and J usage is TRBJ2-7; D tentatively reads TRBD1 or TRBD2 (5 bases each). Germline CDR1 LGHNA, CDR2 YNFKEQ. There are 15 residues in the CDR3. Trimming took off 0 bases at V and 1 base at J, with 10 bases between the two ends. The CDR3 region has the DNA TGTGCCAGCAGCCAAGAACGGGACGGATCCTACGAGCAGTACTTC. It encodes CASSQERDGSYEQYF.

The chain has TRBV25-1 and TRBJ2-7; possible D gene TRBD2, 7 bases. The ends were cut back, 8 bases at V and 0 bases at J, with 14 bases in the middle. CDR1 and CDR2 (germline): MGHDK, SYGVNS. The CDR3 length is 14 residues. The CDR3: CASARGALSYEQYF. The CDR3 coding sequence is TGTGCCAGCGCCCGGGGGGCCCTCTCCTACGAGCAGTACTTC.

This clonotype was recorded a few times. CDR3 in DNA: TGTGCCATATCGCCGGGACTAGCGGGTAATGAGCAGTTCTTC. It yields the protein CAISPGLAGNEQFF. V usage is TRBV6-1 and J usage is TRBJ2-1; 12 bases fit TRBD2. Germline CDR1 MNHNS, CDR2 SASEGT. V lost 10 bases and J lost 7; bases outside the gene matches: 8. This CDR3 comprises 14 residues.

Written as DNA, the CDR3 is TGCAGCGTTTCGTCGGGACAGATGAACACTGAAGCTTTCTTT. This translates into CSVSSGQMNTEAFF. This chain uses TRBV29-1 with TRBJ1-1; 7 positions agree with TRBD1. The germline V gene has CDR1 SQVTM and CDR2 ANQGSEA. The CDR3 loop spans 14 amino acids. V lost 5 bases to trimming and J lost 0 bases; unmatched junction nucleotides: 6.

A few counts support this clonotype. The CDR3 sequence is CASISTSGLTDTQYF. CDR3 DNA: TGTGCCAGCATATCGACTAGCGGACTCACAGATACGCAGTATTTT. The chain employs TRBV2 and TRBJ2-3; 9 bases align to TRBD2. The V and J ends lost 7 bases and 2 bases, in that order; junction bases with no gene match: 7. Germline assignment: CDR1 SNHLY and CDR2 FYNNEI. This CDR3 is built from 15 residues. The variable domain in full, completed from reference TRBV2 and TRBJ2-3, reads EPEVTQTPSHQVTQMGQEVILRCVPISNHLYFYWYRQILGQKVEFLVSFYNNEISEKSEIFDDQFSVERPDGSNFTLKIRSTKLEDSAMYFCASISTSGLTDTQYFGPGTRLTVL.

The chain employs TRBV20-1 and TRBJ1-2; 9 bases align to TRBD1. The CDR3 consists of 16 residues. The V and J ends lost 1 base and 4 bases, in that order; junction bases with no gene match: 10. Germline V CDR1 and CDR2: DFQATT, SNEGSKA (reference sequence). CDR3 sequence: CSARVAMGQGAYGYTF. In nucleotides, the CDR3 is TGCAGTGCTAGAGTCGCGATGGGACAGGGAGCCTATGGCTACACCTTC.

In its sample, this clonotype was seen a few times. This chain links TRBV6-1 with TRBJ1-5; D may be TRBD1 (5 bases). There are 15 residues in the CDR3. The ends were cut back, 6 bases at V and 4 bases at J, with 16 bases in the middle. Germline CDR1 MNHNS, CDR2 SASEGT. CDR3 region: CASRTGAAMNQPQHF. DNA for the CDR3: TGTGCCAGCAGAACAGGAGCCGCTATGAATCAGCCCCAGCATTTT.

This clonotype was seen many times. V gene TRBV7-3 combines with J gene TRBJ2-1; 13 bases are shared with TRBD2. Germline-derived CDR1 and CDR2 are SGHTA and FQGTGA. V gave up 5 bases and J gave up 5 bases; unmatched junction bases: 9. This CDR3 spans 17 amino acids. The CDR3 loop is CASSPTTGTSGNNEQFF. The CDR3 nucleotides read TGTGCCAGCAGCCCCACGACCGGGACTAGCGGGAACAATGAGCAGTTCTTC. The variable domain in full, with the rest retrieved from reference TRBV7-3 and TRBJ2-1, is GAGVSQTPSNKVTEKGKYVELRCDPISGHTALYWYRQSLGQGPEFLIYFQGTGAADDSGLPNDRFFAVRPEGSVSTLKIQRTERGDSAVYLCASSPTTGTSGNNEQFFGPGTRLTVL.

The V call is TRBV20-1, the J call TRBJ2-1; 8 bases match TRBD2. V lost 5 bases, J lost 0 bases, and 3 bases stayed unmatched. The CDR3 sequence is 14 residues long. Germline CDR1 reads DFQATT; CDR2 reads SNEGSKA (reference sequence). CDR3 DNA: TGCAGTGCTCGGACTAGCAGCTCCTACAATGAGCAGTTCTTC. It encodes CSARTSSSYNEQFF.

The V gene is TRBV18, the J gene TRBJ1-2, with 10 nucleotides matching TRBD1. Trimming took 0 bases from V and 6 from J; bases not matched to a gene: 1. The CDR3 runs 14 residues. Germline V lookup: CDR1 KGHSH, CDR2 LQKENI. The CDR3 sequence is CASSPPGQGNGYTF. The CDR3 nucleotides read TGTGCCAGCTCACCACCGGGACAGGGGAATGGCTACACCTTC.

This clonotype was counted ten times or more. This sequence joins TRBV10-3 and TRBJ1-4; D is unclear. Trimming cost V 3 bases and J 11 bases, with 7 bases left between them. From germline, CDR1 is ENHRY and CDR2 SYGVKD. CDR3 size: 11 residues. CDR3 sequence reads: CAISEDGKLFF. The CDR3 bases are TGTGCCATCAGTGAAGACGGTAAACTGTTTTTT.

This clonotype was detected a few times. J is TRBJ2-2 and V is TRBV7-3; D perhaps matches TRBD2 (6 bases). Trimming removed 3 bases from V and 2 bases from J, with 13 bases in between. The CDR3 is 16 residues long. Germline V lookup: CDR1 SGHTA, CDR2 FQGTGA. The CDR3 nucleotides are TGTGCCAGCAGCTTTGCGGCGGGACTTAACACCGGGGAGCTGTTTTTT. Encoded protein: CASSFAAGLNTGELFF.

In its sample, this clonotype was seen many times. The chain combines TRBV13 with TRBJ2-1; TRBD2 might be the D (7 bases). The V end lost 5 bases, the J end lost 9 bases, and 8 bases lay between the germline ends. Per germline, CDR1 PRHDT and CDR2 FYEKMQ (reference sequence). CDR3 length equals 11 residues. DNA for the CDR3: TGTGCCAGCAGCCGGGGGGCTGAGCAGTTCTTC. This encodes CASSRGAEQFF.

This clonotype has just a few counts. V is TRBV5-6 and J is TRBJ1-1, with D perhaps matching TRBD1 (6 bases). This CDR3 region has 13 residues. From germline, CDR1 is SGHDT and CDR2 YYEEEE. The V end lost 4 bases, the J end lost 5 bases, and 12 bases lay between the germline ends. The CDR3 protein is CASSRDRRTEAFF. CDR3 coding DNA: TGTGCCAGCAGCCGAGACAGGCGGACTGAAGCTTTCTTT. Complete variable domain (other parts from reference TRBV5-6 and TRBJ1-1): DAGVTQSPTHLIKTRGQQVTLRCSPKSGHDTVSWYQQALGQGPQFIFQYYEEEERQRGNFPDRFSGHQFPNYSSELNVNALLLGDSALYLCASSRDRRTEAFFGQGTRLTVV.

This clonotype has only a few counts. The V call is TRBV30, the J call TRBJ2-1, with TRBD2 identical over 8 bases. Trimming removed 2 bases from V and 5 bases from J; junction bases left unmatched: 5. Germline V lookup: CDR1 GTSNPN, CDR2 SVGIG (reference sequence). The CDR3 covers 14 residues. The DNA for the CDR3 is TGTGCCTGGAGTTCGGGACTAGACCACAATGAGCAGTTCTTC. This sequence encodes CAWSSGLDHNEQFF.